Given below is one T cell receptor (beta chain) in context. Antigen specificity is unknown. This record belongs to a study of response to subunit inactivated influenza vaccine. This CDR3 has 15 residues. The germline V gene has CDR1 KGHSY and CDR2 FQNENV. The V and J ends lost 0 bases and 2 bases, in that order; junction bases with no gene match: 3. TCRdb fed the RT-PCR reads into MiXCR, producing one record per CDR3 protein. This table has 550,000 to 800,000 distinct CDR3 sequences, about 15% appearing once. Whole-study findings and limits: Only a handful of new T cells, the authors suggested, are recruited with each seasonal influenza vaccination.

This chain joins TRBV16 and TRBJ1-1; TRBD1 aligns across 7 bases. The TCR originated in a man between 45 and 60 years old who received an inactivated influenza vaccine. The material was PBMCs from blood, obtained 14 to 15 days before vaccination. The CDR3 region has the DNA TGTGCCAGCAGCCAATCCAGGGGGGACAACACTGAAGCTTTCTTT. Translation gives CASSQSRGDNTEAFF.